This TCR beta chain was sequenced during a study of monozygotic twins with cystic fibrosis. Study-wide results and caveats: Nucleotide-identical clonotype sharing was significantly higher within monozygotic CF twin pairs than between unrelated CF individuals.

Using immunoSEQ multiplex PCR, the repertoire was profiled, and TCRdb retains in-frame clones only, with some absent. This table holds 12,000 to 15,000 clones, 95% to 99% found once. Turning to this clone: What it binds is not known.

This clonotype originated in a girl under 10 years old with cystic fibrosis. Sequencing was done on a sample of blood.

CDR3 region: CSQSDREGDREQYF. CDR3 DNA: TGCAGCCAGTCAGACAGGGAGGGTGACCGCGAGCAGTACTTC. The V call is TRBV29-1, the J call TRBJ2-7; D possibly matches TRBD1 or TRBD2 (7 bases each). CDR3 length equals 14 residues. CDR1 is SQVTM and CDR2 is ANQGSEA in the germline V gene. V was clipped by 8 bases and J by 6 bases, with 23 bases between them.